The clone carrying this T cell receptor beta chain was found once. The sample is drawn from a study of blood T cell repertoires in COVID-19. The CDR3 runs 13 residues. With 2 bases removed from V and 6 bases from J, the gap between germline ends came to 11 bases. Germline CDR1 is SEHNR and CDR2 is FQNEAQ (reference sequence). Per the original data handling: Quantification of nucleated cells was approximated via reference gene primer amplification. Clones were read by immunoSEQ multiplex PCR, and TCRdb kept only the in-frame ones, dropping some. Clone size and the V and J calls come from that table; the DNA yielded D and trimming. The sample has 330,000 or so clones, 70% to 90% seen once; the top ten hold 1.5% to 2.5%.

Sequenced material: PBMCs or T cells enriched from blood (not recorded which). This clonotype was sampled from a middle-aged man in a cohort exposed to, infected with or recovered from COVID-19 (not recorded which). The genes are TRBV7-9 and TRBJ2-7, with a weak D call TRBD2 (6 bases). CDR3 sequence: CASSLRRESEQYF. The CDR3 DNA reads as TGTGCCAGCAGCTTAAGACGGGAGTCCGAGCAGTACTTC.